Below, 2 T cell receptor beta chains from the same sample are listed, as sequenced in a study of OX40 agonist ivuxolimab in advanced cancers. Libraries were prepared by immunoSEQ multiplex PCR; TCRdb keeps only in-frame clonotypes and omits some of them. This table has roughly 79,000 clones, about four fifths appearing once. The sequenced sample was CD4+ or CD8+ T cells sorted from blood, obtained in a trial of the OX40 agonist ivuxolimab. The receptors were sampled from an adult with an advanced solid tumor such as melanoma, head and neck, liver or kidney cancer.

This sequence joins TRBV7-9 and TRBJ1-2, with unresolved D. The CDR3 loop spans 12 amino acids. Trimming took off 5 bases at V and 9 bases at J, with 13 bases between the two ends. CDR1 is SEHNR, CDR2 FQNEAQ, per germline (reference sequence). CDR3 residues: CASSLQESSYTF. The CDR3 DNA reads TGTGCCAGCAGCCTCCAGGAGTCCAGCTACACCTTC.

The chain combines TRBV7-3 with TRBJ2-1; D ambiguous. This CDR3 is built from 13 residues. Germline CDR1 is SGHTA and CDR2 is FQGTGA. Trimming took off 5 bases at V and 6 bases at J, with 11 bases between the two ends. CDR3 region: CASSRSMGNEQFF. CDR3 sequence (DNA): TGTGCCAGCAGCCGAAGCATGGGCAATGAGCAGTTCTTC.